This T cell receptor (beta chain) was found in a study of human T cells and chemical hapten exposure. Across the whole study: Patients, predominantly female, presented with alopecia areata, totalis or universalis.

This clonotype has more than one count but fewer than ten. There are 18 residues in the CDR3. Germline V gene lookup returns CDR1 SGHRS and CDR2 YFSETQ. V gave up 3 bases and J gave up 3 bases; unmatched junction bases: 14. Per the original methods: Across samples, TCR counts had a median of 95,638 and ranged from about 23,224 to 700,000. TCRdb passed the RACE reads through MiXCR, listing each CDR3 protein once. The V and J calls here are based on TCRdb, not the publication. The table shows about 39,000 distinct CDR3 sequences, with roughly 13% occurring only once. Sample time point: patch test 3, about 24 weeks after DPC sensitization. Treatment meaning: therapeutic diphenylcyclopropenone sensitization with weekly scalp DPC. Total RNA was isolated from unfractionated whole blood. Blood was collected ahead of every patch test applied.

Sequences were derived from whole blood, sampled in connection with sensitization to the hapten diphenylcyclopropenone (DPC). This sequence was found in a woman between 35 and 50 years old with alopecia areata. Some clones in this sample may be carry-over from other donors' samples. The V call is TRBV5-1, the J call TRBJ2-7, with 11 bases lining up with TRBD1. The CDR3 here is CASSSSTGTGGIVYEQYF. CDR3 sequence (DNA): TGCGCCAGCAGCTCCAGTACCGGGACAGGGGGGATTGTCTACGAGCAGTACTTC. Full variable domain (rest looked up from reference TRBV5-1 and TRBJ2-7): KAGVTQTPRYLIKTRGQQVTLSCSPISGHRSVSWYQQTPGQGLQFLFEYFSETQRNKGNFPGRFSGRQFSNSRSEMNVSTLELGDSALYLCASSSSTGTGGIVYEQYFGPGTRLTVT.